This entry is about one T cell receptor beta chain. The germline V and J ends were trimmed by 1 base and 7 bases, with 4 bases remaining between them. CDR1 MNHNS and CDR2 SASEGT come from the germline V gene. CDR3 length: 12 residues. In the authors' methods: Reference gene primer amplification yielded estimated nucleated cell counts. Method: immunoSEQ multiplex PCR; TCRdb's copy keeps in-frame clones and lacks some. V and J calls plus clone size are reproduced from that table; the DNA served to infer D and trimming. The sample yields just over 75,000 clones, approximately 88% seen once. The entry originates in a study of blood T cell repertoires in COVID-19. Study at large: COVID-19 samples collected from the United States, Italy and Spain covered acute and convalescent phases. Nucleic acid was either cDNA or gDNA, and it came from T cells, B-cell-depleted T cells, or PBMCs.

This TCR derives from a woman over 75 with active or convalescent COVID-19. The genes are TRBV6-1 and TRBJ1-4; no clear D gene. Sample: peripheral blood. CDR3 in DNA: TGTGCCAGCAGTGAAGGCGGTGAAAAACTGTTTTTT. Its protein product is CASSEGGEKLFF.